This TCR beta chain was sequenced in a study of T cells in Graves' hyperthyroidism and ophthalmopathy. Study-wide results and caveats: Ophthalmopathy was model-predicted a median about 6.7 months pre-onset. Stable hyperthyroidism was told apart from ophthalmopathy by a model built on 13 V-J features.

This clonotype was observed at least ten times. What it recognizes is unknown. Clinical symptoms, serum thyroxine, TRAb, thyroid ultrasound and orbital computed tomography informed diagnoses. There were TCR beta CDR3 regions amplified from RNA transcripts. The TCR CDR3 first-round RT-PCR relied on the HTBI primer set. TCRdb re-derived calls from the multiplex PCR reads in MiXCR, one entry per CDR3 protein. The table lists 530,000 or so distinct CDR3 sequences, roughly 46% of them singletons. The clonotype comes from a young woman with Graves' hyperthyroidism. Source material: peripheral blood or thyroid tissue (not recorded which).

Here the CDR3 reads CASSFGGKQYF. The CDR3 nucleotides read TGTGCCAGCAGCTTTGGGGGGAAGCAGTACTTC. The V gene is TRBV14, the J gene TRBJ2-7, with D tentatively TRBD2 (6 bases). The CDR3 has 11 residues. Germline assignment: CDR1 SGHDN and CDR2 FVKESK. The germline V and J ends were trimmed by 5 bases and 8 bases, with 10 bases remaining between them.